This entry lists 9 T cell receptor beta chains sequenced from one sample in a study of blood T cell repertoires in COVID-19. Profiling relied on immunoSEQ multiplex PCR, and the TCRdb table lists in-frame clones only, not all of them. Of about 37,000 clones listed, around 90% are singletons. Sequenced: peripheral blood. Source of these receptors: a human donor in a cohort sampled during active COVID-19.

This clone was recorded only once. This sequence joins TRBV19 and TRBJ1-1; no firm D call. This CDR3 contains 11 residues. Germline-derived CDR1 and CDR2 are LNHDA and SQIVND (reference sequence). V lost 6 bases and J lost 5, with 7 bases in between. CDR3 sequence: CASSQRTEAFF. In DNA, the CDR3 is TGTGCCAGTAGCCAGCGTACTGAAGCTTTCTTT.

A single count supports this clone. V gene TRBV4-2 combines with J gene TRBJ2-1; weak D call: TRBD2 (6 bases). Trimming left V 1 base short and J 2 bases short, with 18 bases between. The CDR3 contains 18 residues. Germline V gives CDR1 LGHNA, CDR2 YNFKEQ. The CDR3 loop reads CASSQGSRERGTYNEQFF. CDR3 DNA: TGTGCCAGCAGCCAAGGGTCCCGGGAGAGGGGAACCTACAATGAGCAGTTCTTC.

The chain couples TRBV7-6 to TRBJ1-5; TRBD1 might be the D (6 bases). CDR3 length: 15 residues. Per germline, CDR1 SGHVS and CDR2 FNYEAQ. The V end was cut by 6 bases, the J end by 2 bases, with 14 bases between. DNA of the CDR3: TGTGCCAGCAGTCCAGCGGGGGGGCGCAATCAGCCCCAGCATTTT. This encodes CASSPAGGRNQPQHF.

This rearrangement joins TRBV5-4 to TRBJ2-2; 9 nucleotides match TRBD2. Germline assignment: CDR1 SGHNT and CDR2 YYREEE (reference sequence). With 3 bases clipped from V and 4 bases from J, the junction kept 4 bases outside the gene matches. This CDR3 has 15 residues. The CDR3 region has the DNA TGTGCCAGCAGCTCGGGCGGGAGGGGCACCGGGGAGCTGTTTTTT. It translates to CASSSGGRGTGELFF.

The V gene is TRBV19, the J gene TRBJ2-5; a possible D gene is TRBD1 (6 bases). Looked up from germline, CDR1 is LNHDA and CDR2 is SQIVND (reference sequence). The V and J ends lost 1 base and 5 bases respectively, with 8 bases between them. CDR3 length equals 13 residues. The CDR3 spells CASSIGGLETQYF. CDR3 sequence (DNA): TGTGCCAGTAGTATAGGGGGGCTGGAGACCCAGTACTTC.

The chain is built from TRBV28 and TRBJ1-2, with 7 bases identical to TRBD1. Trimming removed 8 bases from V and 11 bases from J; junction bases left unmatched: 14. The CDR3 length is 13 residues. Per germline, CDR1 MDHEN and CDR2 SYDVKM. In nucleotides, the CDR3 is TGTGCCAGCCAAGCAGGGGGGCGCATAGGTTACACCTTC. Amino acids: CASQAGGRIGYTF.

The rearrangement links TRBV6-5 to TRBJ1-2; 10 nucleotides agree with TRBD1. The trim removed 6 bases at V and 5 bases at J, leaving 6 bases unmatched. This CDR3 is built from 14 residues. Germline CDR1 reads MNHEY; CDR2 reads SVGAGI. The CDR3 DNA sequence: TGTGCCAGCAGACAGAGGACAGGGGGTTATGGCTACACCTTC. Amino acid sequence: CASRQRTGGYGYTF.

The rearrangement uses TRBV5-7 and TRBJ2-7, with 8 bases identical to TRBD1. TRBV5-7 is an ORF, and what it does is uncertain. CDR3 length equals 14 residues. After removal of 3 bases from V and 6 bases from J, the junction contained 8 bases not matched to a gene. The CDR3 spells CASSWTGKVSEQYF. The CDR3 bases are TGTGCCAGCAGCTGGACAGGGAAAGTATCCGAGCAGTACTTC.

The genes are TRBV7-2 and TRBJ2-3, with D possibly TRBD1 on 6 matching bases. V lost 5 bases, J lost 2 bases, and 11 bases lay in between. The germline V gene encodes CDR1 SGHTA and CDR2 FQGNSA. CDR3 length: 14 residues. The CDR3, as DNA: TGTGCCAGCAGCAAGGACAGAGCCACAGATACGCAGTATTTT. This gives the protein CASSKDRATDTQYF.